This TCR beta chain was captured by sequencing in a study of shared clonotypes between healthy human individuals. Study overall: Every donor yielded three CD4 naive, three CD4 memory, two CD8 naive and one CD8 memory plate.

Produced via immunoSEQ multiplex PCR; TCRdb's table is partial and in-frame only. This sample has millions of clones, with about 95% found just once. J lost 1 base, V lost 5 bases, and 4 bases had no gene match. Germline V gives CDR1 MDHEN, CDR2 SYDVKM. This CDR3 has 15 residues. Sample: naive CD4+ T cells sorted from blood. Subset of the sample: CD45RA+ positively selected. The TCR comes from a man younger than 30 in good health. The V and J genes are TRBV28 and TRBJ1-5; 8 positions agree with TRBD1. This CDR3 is CASSVWDRSNQPQHF. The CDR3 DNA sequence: TGTGCCAGCAGTGTTTGGGACAGGAGCAATCAGCCCCAGCATTTT.